This T cell receptor (beta chain) was identified in a study of cytomegalovirus exposure and HLA in healthy donors (dated by TCRdb to about 2017). Describing the broader study: According to an earlier analysis of several hundred of the donors, about 190 million T cells yielded some 110 million unique TCR beta sequences and approximately 300 Gb of sequence data. Roughly 300 gigabases of sequencing data and approximately 84 million unique TCR sequences were included in an early release covering around 600 HLA-typed donors. The genetic ancestry cluster associated with self-reported Caucasian donors included 81% of the roughly 380 genotyped donors. The study aimed to test whether signatures of past pathogen exposure could be identified by cataloging public T cell receptors. The T cell repertoires of 550 to 850 subjects were profiled by immunosequencing and related to cytomegalovirus serostatus. In addition to the first cohort of 650 to 800 subjects, a separate validation cohort of 120 different subjects was used. High-throughput TCR immunosequencing, statistical association of individual TCRs with disease status, and machine learning were combined to predict cytomegalovirus infection status. A later analysis re-analyzed previously published TCR beta repertoires from about 600 donors and added high-resolution HLA genotyping to study TCR occurrence patterns. Rather than drawing on any new phenotypic data, the later analysis identified candidate immune exposures from TCR beta sequences and the way those sequences occurred across donors. In an earlier analysis of more than 550 of the donors, high-throughput TCR beta sequencing was used to judge whether each TCR beta V gene segment behaved as functional or pseudogenic. Donor age, sex, ethnicity and CMV serostatus were compiled alongside the repertoire data. In a later genetic analysis, genome-wide SNP genotypes for about three fifths of the 666 donors were used, and that subset was treated as a discovery cohort. All discovery cohort repertoires had been generated on a single sequencing platform. Both class I and class II loci were covered by HLA typing, at four-digit resolution. Typing coverage varied by locus: roughly 620-630 donors for A, B, C, DRB1 and DQB1; more than 500 for DQA1; around 610 for DPA1; around 450 for DPB1. About five DR-DQ haplotypes were handled as single units for association and clustering, since linkage in the cohort was strong. Among 300 to 450 genotyped donors of the cohort, an average of approximately 240,000 unique TCR beta nucleotide sequences were sequenced per donor, approximately 20% of them non-productive. Beyond this particular receptor, the publication reports: According to a later analysis, parvovirus B19, influenza, CMV and Epstein-Barr virus appeared linked to several top co-occurrence clusters. In a later genetic analysis, fewer N-insertions in productive TCRs were reported among donors in an Asian-associated ancestry cluster than the approximately 670-donor mean. Across donors, most TCR sequences were observed very rarely, whereas some public TCRs were present in many individuals. A cluster of highly shared sequence variants was judged likely to represent a technical artifact of the sequencing pipeline. According to a later analysis, most CMV-associated TCR beta chains appeared to be HLA-restricted, and the HLA associations seemed to be driven largely by CMV exposure. Correlated functional status among segregating V segments might reflect linkage disequilibrium, but an unknown experimental factor could not be ruled out. The classifier was reported to diagnose cytomegalovirus status with high specificity and sensitivity in both the original cohort and the validation cohort. Because counts were too low, roughly 18 rarely observed V segments, including chromosome 9 orphons, were left out of the earlier analysis of approximately 500 of the donors. A later analysis found that TCR association rates varied across HLA loci, with DRB1 alleles showing the most associated TCRs and HLA-C alleles the fewest. In a later analysis, more than 15,000 TCR beta sequences were associated with specific HLA alleles at a false discovery rate of 0.05. For the cohort, immune exposure information was limited to CMV serostatus. The study gave a list of roughly 150 TCR beta chains associated with cytomegalovirus. Some IMGT-functional V segments, including TRBV6-2 and TRBV6-3, could not be distinguished by the 87-base-pair reads and were therefore excluded. In a later analysis, HLA-associated TCR beta chains showed more clonal expansion and lower generation probabilities than non-associated chains that were equally common. Presence/absence analyses assumed roughly uniform sequencing depth across donors, an assumption that may not hold. A further reported finding was that TCR beta sequences accurately predicted the HLA-A and HLA-B alleles for most subjects in the first cohort. HLA typing was unavailable for some donors at each locus, so association tests used only the typed subset. In vitro tests confirmed that a few of the cytomegalovirus-associated TCR beta chains recognize cytomegalovirus antigens. In this cohort, only TCR beta chains were sequenced, and detectable features were limited by the absence of alpha or paired-chain data. An earlier analysis of some 590 of the donors showed that most TCR beta V segments appeared in productive rearrangements either about 87% or about 30% of the time, which broadly matched IMGT annotations. The authors suggested that the approach could potentially be extended to other disease states and immunological phenotypes. When HLA alleles, especially DR and DQ, strongly co-occurred, TCR associations were difficult to assign to individual alleles. A later genetic analysis associated a missense DCLRE1C variant with V-gene and J-gene trimming of TCR beta chains, and an independent cohort replicated the association.

Counted from cysteine to phenylalanine, this CDR3 has 13 amino acids. Only the CDR3 portion is preserved as DNA: 39 bases, with reading frame beginning at the first base. Taken from the germline V gene, the CDR1 and CDR2 loops are SGHDT and YYEEEE. V is cut by 4 bases and J by 4 bases, and the space between the germline ends is 12 bases. For this clone: Its antigen remains undetermined.

The method behind the library was the immunoSEQ multiplex PCR assay. For the multiplex PCR, a mixture combining 60 forward primers for TCR Vbeta segments and 13 reverse primers for TCR Jbeta segments was used. A multiplex PCR assay on genomic DNA amplified the CDR3 region of rearranged TCR beta genes. On the Illumina HiSeq System, the amplified TCR beta libraries were sequenced as 87-base-pair reads. On the study's bioinformatics: A later analysis tallied 70 million to 100 million unique TCR beta chains across the 666 repertoires, and approximately 9.9 million of those chains were shared by two or more donors. Raw reads were error-corrected and collapsed into unique sequences with a nearest-neighbor algorithm that merged closely related sequences to remove PCR and sequencing errors. V, D and J gene segments were assigned by aligning CDR3 sequences to IMGT reference sequences. For a sequence to be retained, at least a six-nucleotide match to both a V gene segment and a J gene segment was required. Rearrangements were classified as productive when the CDR3 lacked stop codons and remained in frame with V and J, and all other rearrangements were classified as non-productive. CDR3 was defined according to IMGT convention as the region running from the second conserved V-encoded cysteine to the conserved J-encoded phenylalanine. The earlier analysis of a few hundred of the donors excluded sequences that lacked an unambiguous match to a single V gene segment. An earlier analysis of 550 to 650 of the donors classified V segments as functional when productive rearrangements were above 56.7% and as segregating when the standard deviation between donors was above 5%. To diagnose cytomegalovirus status from the catalog of TCR beta chain sequences, a statistical classification framework was built. In a later analysis, V and J genes were assigned by comparing TCR nucleotide sequences against IMGT/GENE-DB human TR gene sequences. The TCRdist pipeline was used in a later analysis to assign CDR3 sequences and most-parsimonious VDJ recombination scenarios. A later analysis defined each TCR beta chain by its CDR3 amino acid sequence plus V-gene family, and excluded reads lacking a unique V-gene family. To address suspected cross-contamination and a sequencing artifact, a later analysis removed a few hundred highly shared, low-generation-probability nucleotide sequences. For each public chain, a later analysis derived a clonal expansion index from normalized ranks of inferred template counts within each repertoire. A later analysis computed generation probabilities with a VDJ recombination model fitted to out-of-frame rearrangements, and checked the results against IGoR. In a later analysis, hypergeometric tests were used to score TCR-TCR, TCR-HLA and TCR-CMV co-occurrence, with a repertoire-size bias correction applied to TCR pairs. A later analysis estimated false discovery rates by permuting HLA or CMV assignments 20 times. In a later analysis, co-occurring TCRs were grouped using DBSCAN, and TCRdist sequence similarity was added for clustering within HLA-allele-positive subsets. Repertoires with fewer than 30,000 or more than 120,000 public chains, plus five repertoires with anomalous nucleotide sharing, were excluded from co-occurrence clustering. The table comes from immuneACCESS by way of TCRdb, which keeps in-frame sequences with V and J called. Part of the clones is missing from these tables; in studies checked, under half for an unresolved V gene and the rest for unknown reasons. The D gene and trimming were derived from the DNA, and the V and J assignments and clone size from that table. This specimen's table enumerates 150,000 to 250,000 clones. Less than 0.9% of the sample is taken by the ten largest.

In total, 666 healthy bone marrow donors made up the cohort. All cohort members were sampled while nominally healthy, although unrecorded immune exposures were likely present. The donor tested CMV seronegative and was one of the 352 seronegative cohort members. A peripheral blood sample was provided by each donor, and peripheral blood mononuclear cells were used for TCR beta sequencing. Genomic DNA extraction from the blood cell samples was performed with the Qiagen DNeasy Blood Extraction Kit. The chain was built from TRBV5-6 and TRBJ2-7; the D gene assignment is ambiguous. The receptor was derived from a boy younger than 18 in good health and CMV-seronegative. Sequencing was done on a sample of PBMCs. DNA sequence: TGTGCCAGCAGCGGCCGGGTCGCTTACGAGCAGTACTTC. Translation gives CASSGRVAYEQYF. With the portions outside the CDR3 filled from the reference TRBV5-6 and TRBJ2-7 genes, the complete variable region becomes DAGVTQSPTHLIKTRGQQVTLRCSPKSGHDTVSWYQQALGQGPQFIFQYYEEEERQRGNFPDRFSGHQFPNYSSELNVNALLLGDSALYLCASSGRVAYEQYFGPGTRLTVT.